The rows below give T cell receptor beta chains drawn from one sample of a study of blood T cells in healthy people across ages. TCRdb itself ran the 5' RACE reads through MiXCR, one entry per CDR3 protein. The table has 1.5 million to 2 million distinct CDR3 sequences, around 35% seen once. The sample consisted of blood. Source of these receptors: a woman aged 25-40 years in good health. The CDR3 runs from the conserved cysteine through the conserved F or W. A D gene is named only where the DNA matches it firmly. Clone sizes are given selectively: once, few, many, or a class where the clone is expanded.

d_call	clone_size	v_call	j_call	cdr3_aa	cdr3_nt
TRBD2	once	TRBV7-2	TRBJ2-1	CASSWIAGCGNEQFF	TGTGCCAGCAGCTGGATAGCGGGGTGCGGGAATGAGCAGTTCTTC
NA	NA	TRBV20-1	TRBJ1-2	CSAPPEQGAYGYTF	TGCAGTGCCCCGCCCGAACAGGGAGCGTATGGCTACACCTTC
NA	NA	TRBV4-1	TRBJ1-2	CASSHPSGRLGYTF	TGCGCCAGCAGCCACCCCTCAGGGCGGTTAGGCTACACCTTC
NA	NA	TRBV7-9	TRBJ1-2	CASSLEGPVLGYTF	TGTGCCAGCAGCTTAGAGGGGCCAGTGCTTGGCTACACCTTC
NA	many	TRBV6-1	TRBJ2-1	CASRSVNEQFF	TGTGCCAGCAGGAGCGTTAATGAGCAGTTCTTC
TRBD1	few	TRBV6-6	TRBJ1-2	CASSPGDSLTYGYTF	TGTGCCAGCAGTCCGGGGGACAGCTTAACCTATGGCTACACCTTC
NA	many	TRBV6-6	TRBJ2-5	CASTLGMGRETQYF	TGTGCCAGCACTCTGGGTATGGGGCGGGAGACCCAGTACTTC
NA	NA	TRBV5-1	TRBJ2-3	CAGSLYVLGTDTQYF	TGCGCCGGCAGCTTGTACGTCCTGGGCACAGATACGCAGTATTTT
TRBD2	many	TRBV20-1	TRBJ2-1	CSAGGGASYNEQFF	TGCAGTGCTGGCGGGGGGGCTTCCTACAATGAGCAGTTCTTC
NA	NA	TRBV10-2	TRBJ2-5	CASMAGPRETQYF	TGCGCCAGCATGGCAGGGCCTCGGGAGACCCAGTACTTC
NA	NA	TRBV6-1	TRBJ1-5	CASTGGFGQPQHF	TGTGCCAGCACTGGAGGTTTTGGACAGCCCCAGCATTTT
TRBD2	NA	TRBV6-6	TRBJ2-2	CASRPAGGSGELFF	TGTGCCAGCAGGCCAGCGGGGGGGTCCGGGGAGCTGTTTTTT
TRBD1	NA	TRBV9	TRBJ2-3	CASSVGTVDRDTQYF	TGTGCCAGCAGCGTCGGGACAGTTGATAGAGATACGCAGTATTTT
NA	NA	TRBV20-1	TRBJ2-5	CSARRPQGQETQYF	TGCAGTGCTAGGAGGCCCCAGGGGCAAGAGACCCAGTACTTC
NA	NA	TRBV28	TRBJ1-1	CASSSLPGSSNTEAFF	TGTGCCAGCAGTTCGCTTCCGGGGAGTTCGAACACTGAAGCTTTCTTT
TRBD2	NA	TRBV6-4	TRBJ2-3	CASSALGLAGTDTQYF	TGTGCCAGCAGTGCCCTCGGACTAGCGGGCACAGATACGCAGTATTTT
NA	NA	TRBV9	TRBJ2-7	CASSVANGAYEQYF	TGTGCCAGCAGCGTAGCTAACGGTGCCTACGAGCAGTACTTC
NA	many	TRBV12-3/TRBV12-4	TRBJ2-5	CASAPGGGRETQYF	TGTGCCAGCGCTCCTGGAGGGGGGCGAGAGACCCAGTACTTC
NA	NA	TRBV29-1	TRBJ2-7	CSVEGTRGYEQYF	TGCAGCGTTGAAGGGACTAGGGGGTACGAGCAGTACTTC
NA	few	TRBV5-4	TRBJ2-7	CASSLDIGYEQYF	TGTGCCAGCAGCTTGGACATCGGCTACGAGCAGTACTTC
NA	many	TRBV18	TRBJ2-1	CASSAQGNRYNEQFF	TGTGCCAGCTCTGCTCAGGGTAACCGTTACAATGAGCAGTTCTTC
NA	NA	TRBV7-9	TRBJ2-7	CASSLASFDEQYF	TGTGCCAGCAGCTTAGCTTCTTTCGACGAGCAGTACTTC
NA	NA	TRBV19	TRBJ1-6	CASSQSGDSPLHF	TGTGCCAGTAGTCAATCAGGGGATTCACCCCTCCACTTT
NA	many	TRBV4-1	TRBJ2-3	CASSQEDRRRGTQYF	TGCGCCAGCAGCCAAGAGGACAGACGTAGGGGTACGCAGTATTTT
TRBD2	few	TRBV29-1	TRBJ2-1	CSVAQTSGHNEQFF	TGCAGCGTTGCCCAGACTAGCGGGCACAATGAGCAGTTCTTC
TRBD2	few	TRBV27	TRBJ2-7	CASGLAFSSYEQYF	TGTGCCAGCGGACTAGCGTTCAGCTCCTACGAGCAGTACTTC
TRBD2	NA	TRBV7-9	TRBJ2-1	CASSFGLAGEIEQFF	TGTGCCAGCAGCTTCGGGCTAGCGGGAGAAATTGAGCAGTTCTTC
TRBD2	NA	TRBV7-9	TRBJ2-1	CASITPRGSSSYNEQFF	TGTGCCAGCATCACCCCGCGGGGGTCAAGCTCCTACAATGAGCAGTTCTTC
NA	NA	TRBV11-2	TRBJ1-2	CASSPGPGREEGYTF	TGTGCCAGCAGCCCCGGACCGGGACGCGAGGAGGGCTACACCTTC
NA	NA	TRBV11-2	TRBJ2-3	CASTIATSTDTQYF	TGTGCCAGCACCATAGCAACTAGCACAGATACGCAGTATTTT
NA	NA	TRBV4-2	TRBJ2-6	CASSQEPHRFSGANVLTF	TGTGCCAGCAGCCAAGAGCCCCACAGATTTTCTGGGGCCAACGTCCTGACTTTC